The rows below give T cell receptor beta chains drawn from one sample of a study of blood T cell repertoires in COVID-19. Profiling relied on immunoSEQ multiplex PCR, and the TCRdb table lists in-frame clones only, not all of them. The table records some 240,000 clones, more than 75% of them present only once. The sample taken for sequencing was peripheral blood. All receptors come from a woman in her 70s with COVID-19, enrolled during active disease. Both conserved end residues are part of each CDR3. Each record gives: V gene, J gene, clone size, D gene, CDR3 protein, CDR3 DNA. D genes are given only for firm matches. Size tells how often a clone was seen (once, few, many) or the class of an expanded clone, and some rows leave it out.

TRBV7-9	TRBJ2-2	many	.	CASRIGGDTGELFF	TGTGCCAGCAGAATCGGAGGGGACACCGGGGAGCTGTTTTTT
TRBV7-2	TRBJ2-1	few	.	CASSRGSEPYNEQFF	TGTGCCAGCAGTCGGGGGAGCGAACCTTACAATGAGCAGTTCTTC
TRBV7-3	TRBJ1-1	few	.	CASSLRGGTEAFF	TGTGCCAGCAGTTTGCGGGGAGGCACTGAAGCTTTCTTT
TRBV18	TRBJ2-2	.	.	CASSPPGGWTGELFF	TGTGCCAGCTCACCACCGGGAGGATGGACCGGGGAGCTGTTTTTT
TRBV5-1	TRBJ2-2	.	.	CASSSQSGYTGELFF	TGCGCCAGCAGCTCCCAGTCGGGTTACACCGGGGAGCTGTTTTTT
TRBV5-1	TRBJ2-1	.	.	CASSPLNSVDEQFF	TGCGCCAGCAGTCCCCTAAATAGCGTAGATGAGCAGTTCTTC
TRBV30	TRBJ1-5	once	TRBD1	CAWARTGGGNQPQHF	TGTGCCTGGGCCCGGACAGGGGGCGGCAATCAGCCCCAGCATTTT
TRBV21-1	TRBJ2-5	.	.	CASSPSVGLVLAGGFQETQYF	TGTGCCAGCAGCCCCTCGGTAGGGCTGGTACTAGCGGGAGGGTTTCAAGAGACCCAGTACTTC
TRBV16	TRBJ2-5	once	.	CASSQQYLPETEQETQYF	TGTGCCAGCAGCCAACAGTACCTCCCCGAGACAGAACAAGAGACCCAGTACTTC
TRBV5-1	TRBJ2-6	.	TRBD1	CASSALPGQGANVLTF	TGCGCCAGCAGCGCACTCCCGGGACAGGGGGCCAACGTCCTGACTTTC
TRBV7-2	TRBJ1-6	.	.	CASSSGGGKDSPLHF	TGTGCCAGCAGCAGTGGCGGGGGGAAGGATTCACCCCTCCACTTT
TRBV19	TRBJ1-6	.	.	CASSSRDLSPLHF	TGTGCCAGTAGTAGCCGGGATCTTTCTCCCCTCCACTTT
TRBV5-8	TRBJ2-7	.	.	CASSLLRVTYEQYF	TGTGCCAGCAGCTTACTTCGAGTAACGTACGAGCAGTACTTC
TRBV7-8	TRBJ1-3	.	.	CASSPEGLGNTIYF	TGTGCCAGCAGCCCCGAGGGACTTGGAAACACCATATATTTT
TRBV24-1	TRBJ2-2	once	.	CATSNGLVNTGELFF	TGTGCCACCAGTAATGGACTGGTGAACACCGGGGAGCTGTTTTTT
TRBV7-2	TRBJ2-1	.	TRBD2	CAGNSGRAYNEQFF	TGTGCCGGTAATAGCGGGAGGGCCTACAATGAGCAGTTCTTC
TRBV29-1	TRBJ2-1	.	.	CSVVASFETYNEQFF	TGCAGCGTTGTAGCGAGCTTTGAGACCTACAATGAGCAGTTCTTC